The rows below give T cell receptor beta chains drawn from one sample of a study of OX40 agonist ivuxolimab in advanced cancers. Generated by immunoSEQ multiplex PCR, the TCRdb table keeps only in-frame clones and is missing some. This table holds 35,000 to 45,000 clones, about 89% found once. The specimen comprised CD4+ or CD8+ T cells sorted from blood, sampled in a trial of the OX40 agonist ivuxolimab. The receptors were sampled from an adult with an advanced solid tumor such as melanoma, head and neck, liver or kidney cancer. The CDR3 runs from the conserved cysteine through the conserved F or W. Size tells how often a clone was seen (once, few, many) or the class of an expanded clone, and some rows leave it out.

TRBV7-8 | - | CASSFVGGRETQYF
TRBV27 | - | CASSFPGQGRKAFF
TRBV27 | - | CASRAKGGASLLSDGYTF
TRBV27 | - | CASSDTGTVGEQYF
TRBV7-9 | - | CASSKGLGYNEQFF
TRBV13 | - | CASSSQGTGNTIYF
TRBV27 | - | CASSLTAMNTEAFF
TRBV10-2 | - | CASSRSSGPTYEQYF
TRBV12-2 | - | CASRWSIFVLAAQETQYF
TRBV6-1 | - | CASSDGRGVYNSPLHF
TRBV2 | once | CASSDDLGGESYNEQFF
TRBV10-3 | - | CAISGGQGNYGYTF
TRBV29-1 | - | CSVDSGSLSDTQYF
TRBV27 | - | CATRTGGRAFF
TRBV6-6 | few | CASSSRQGGSPLHF
TRBV6-4 | - | CASSEGTGGTDTQYF
TRBV9 | - | CASSAPGQLQETQYF
TRBV11-2 | - | CASRFTSGPHSYEQYF
TRBV27 | - | CASSLNQMGDEQYF
TRBV5-1 | - | CASSLSGPRYEQYF
TRBV5-1 | - | CASSLGTSKEQYF
TRBV7-8 | - | CASSFTPSSYEQYF
TRBV27 | once | CASKKAGPSYNEQFF
TRBV5-4 | - | CASSLFSWTSGRRSYNEQFF
TRBV29-1 | - | CSVVGPGLAENEQFF
TRBV14 | - | CASSHTGSYNEQFF
TRBV4-1 | - | CASSLQPGSAYEQYF
TRBV6-1 | - | CASSEGSIPPLYGYTF
TRBV7-9 | - | CASSLLASDNEQFF
TRBV27 | - | CASSLGRNTDTQYF
TRBV7-8 | - | CASSRGGTSRGYTF
TRBV2 | - | CASSEWQGVSYEQYF
TRBV12-5 | once | CASGLVSGLVSETQYF
TRBV10-2 | - | CASSEQSVLSYEQYF
TRBV10-2 | once | CASAREGLQDYGYTF
TRBV6-6 | once | CATQQGQLNTEAFF
TRBV5-1 | - | CASSLTGGGTGELFF
TRBV7-2 | - | CASSLGQGTIEQFF
TRBV7-2 | - | CASSLKLESQFGNEQFF
TRBV29-1 | - | CSVVPLSSYNEQFF
TRBV7-9 | - | CASSPVRTGGFNEQFF
TRBV11-2 | - | CASSLGSFYEQYF
TRBV6-1 | - | CASSEAIRILNEQFF
TRBV11-3 | - | CASSLDGGEVYNEQFF
TRBV2 | - | CASSDGHGYTF
TRBV2 | - | CASSEKGQATYEQYF
TRBV21-1 | - | CARGQGTYNEQFF
TRBV6-1 | - | CASSGDGYTF
TRBV13 | - | CASQGPGTRREQYF
TRBV11-2 | - | CASSPGGFF
TRBV6-6 | - | CASSYVSGSDGYTF
TRBV7-2 | - | CASSWGLGGVYEQFF
TRBV7-9 | once | CASSFGVGYYDEQFF
TRBV4-1 | - | CASSQGNSGRNNEQYF
TRBV29-1 | - | CSAGRTTDEQFF
TRBV13 | - | CASSTGLAGVEDTQYF
TRBV5-1 | - | CASSLGQGASGANVLTF